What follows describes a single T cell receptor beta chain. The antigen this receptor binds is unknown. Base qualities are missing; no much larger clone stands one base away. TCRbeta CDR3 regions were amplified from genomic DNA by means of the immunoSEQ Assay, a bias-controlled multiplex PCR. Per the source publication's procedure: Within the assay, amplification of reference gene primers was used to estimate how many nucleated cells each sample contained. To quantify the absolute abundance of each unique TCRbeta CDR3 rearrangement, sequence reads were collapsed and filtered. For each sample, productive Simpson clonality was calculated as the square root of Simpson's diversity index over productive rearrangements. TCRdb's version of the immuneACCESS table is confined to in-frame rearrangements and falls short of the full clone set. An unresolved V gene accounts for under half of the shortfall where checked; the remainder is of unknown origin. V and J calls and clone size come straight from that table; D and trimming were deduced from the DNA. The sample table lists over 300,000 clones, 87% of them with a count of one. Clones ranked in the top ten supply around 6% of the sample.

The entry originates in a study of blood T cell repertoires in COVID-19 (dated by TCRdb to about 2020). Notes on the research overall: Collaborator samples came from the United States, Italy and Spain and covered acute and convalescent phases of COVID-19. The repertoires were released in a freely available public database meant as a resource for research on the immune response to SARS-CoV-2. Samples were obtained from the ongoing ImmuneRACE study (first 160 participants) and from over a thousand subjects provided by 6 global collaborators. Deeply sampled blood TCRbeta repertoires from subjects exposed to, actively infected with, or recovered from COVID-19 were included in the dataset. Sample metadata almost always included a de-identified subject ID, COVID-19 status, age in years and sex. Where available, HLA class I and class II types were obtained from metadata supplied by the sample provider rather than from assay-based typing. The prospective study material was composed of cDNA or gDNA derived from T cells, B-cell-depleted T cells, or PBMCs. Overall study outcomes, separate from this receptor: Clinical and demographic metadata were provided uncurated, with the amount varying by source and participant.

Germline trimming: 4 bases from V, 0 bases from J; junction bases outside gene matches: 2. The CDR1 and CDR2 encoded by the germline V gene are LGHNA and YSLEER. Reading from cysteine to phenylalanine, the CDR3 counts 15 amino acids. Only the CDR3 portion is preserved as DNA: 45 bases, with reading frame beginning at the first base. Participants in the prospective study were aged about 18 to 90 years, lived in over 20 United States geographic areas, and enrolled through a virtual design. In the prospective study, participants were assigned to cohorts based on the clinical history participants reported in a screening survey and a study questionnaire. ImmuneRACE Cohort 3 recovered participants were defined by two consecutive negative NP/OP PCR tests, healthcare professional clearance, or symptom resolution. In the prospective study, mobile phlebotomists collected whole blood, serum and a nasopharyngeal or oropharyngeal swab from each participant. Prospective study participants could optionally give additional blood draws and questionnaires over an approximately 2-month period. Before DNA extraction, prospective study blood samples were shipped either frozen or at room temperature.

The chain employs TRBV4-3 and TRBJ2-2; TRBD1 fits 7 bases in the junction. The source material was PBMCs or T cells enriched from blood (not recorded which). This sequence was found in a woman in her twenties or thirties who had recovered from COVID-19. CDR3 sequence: CASSRGGSNTGELFF. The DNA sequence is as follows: TGCGCCAGCAGCCGAGGGGGCTCGAACACCGGGGAGCTGTTTTTT.